A single sample gave rise to the 15 T cell receptor beta chains below, sequenced in a study of OX40 agonist ivuxolimab in advanced cancers. Here immunoSEQ multiplex PCR was the method, and the copy in TCRdb shows in-frame clones only, minus some. The table shows some 65,000 clones, with around 87% occurring only once. The sample was CD4+ or CD8+ T cells sorted from blood, taken in a trial of the OX40 agonist ivuxolimab. All receptors derive from an adult with an advanced solid tumor such as melanoma, head and neck, liver or kidney cancer.

This clone has more than one count but fewer than ten. This chain uses TRBV10-3 with TRBJ1-2; D possibly corresponds to TRBD1 (5 bases). Germline V gene data show CDR1 as ENHRY and CDR2 as SYGVKD. The CDR3 spans 10 residues. V lost 8 bases and J 7 bases, leaving 8 bases between the germline ends. The CDR3 here is CAIGAIGYTF. The CDR3 DNA reads TGTGCCATCGGGGCTATTGGCTACACCTTC.

J is TRBJ1-1 and V is TRBV12-5; no reliable D call. Trimming removed 1 base from V and 9 bases from J, with 12 bases in between. The CDR3 loop spans 13 amino acids. Germline assignment: CDR1 LGHNT and CDR2 FRNRAP. The CDR3 sequence is CASGLDHGLKAFF. CDR3 nucleotides: TGTGCTAGTGGTTTGGACCACGGTCTTAAAGCTTTCTTT.

This chain links TRBV7-8 with TRBJ2-5; the D gene is possibly TRBD2 (5 bases). Germline values: CDR1 SGHVS, CDR2 FQNEAQ. The CDR3 extends over 17 amino acids. Trimming left V 0 bases short and J 1 base short, with 15 bases between. The CDR3 region has the DNA TGTGCCAGCAGCTTAGCGCGGGCCCCTCGAGCCCAAGAGACCCAGTACTTC. Residues: CASSLARAPRAQETQYF.

This rearrangement joins TRBV5-1 to TRBJ2-3; D is possibly TRBD1 (6 bases). Deletions cut 7 bases from V and 4 bases from J, with 13 bases between. The CDR3 runs 13 residues. Germline CDR1 is SGHRS and CDR2 is YFSETQ. CDR3: CASVDAGADTQYF. Written as DNA, the CDR3 is TGCGCCAGCGTCGATGCAGGGGCAGATACGCAGTATTTT.

This clone was counted between two and nine times. Here the CDR3 reads CAWSVLGGATNEKLFF. CDR3 DNA sequence: TGTGCCTGGAGTGTACTTGGCGGAGCAACTAATGAAAAACTGTTTTTT. The rearrangement uses TRBV30 and TRBJ1-4; D gene ambiguous. The V gene lost 0 bases and the J gene lost 0 bases, with 11 bases spanning the gap. The CDR3 is 16 residues long. Germline CDR1 and CDR2: GTSNPN and SVGIG (reference sequence).

The V gene is TRBV4-3, the J gene TRBJ2-7, with TRBD2 identical over 11 bases. The CDR3 is made up of 16 amino acids. Germline V gives CDR1 LGHNA, CDR2 YSLEER. The trim removed 3 bases at V and 2 bases at J, leaving 6 bases unmatched. The CDR3 nucleotides are TGCGCCAGCAGCCAGGCTCTAGCGGGAGGTACCTACGAGCAGTACTTC. It is translated as CASSQALAGGTYEQYF.

This clone was found a few times. The chain employs TRBV5-6 and TRBJ1-5; 10 bases are a match to TRBD1. The germline gives CDR1 SGHDT, CDR2 YYEEEE. The CDR3 length is 16 residues. V trimming: 3 bases; J trimming: 1 base; junction bases outside the gene matches: 4. CDR3: CASSSRDRGSNQPQHF. The CDR3 DNA reads TGTGCCAGCAGCTCCCGGGACAGGGGAAGCAATCAGCCCCAGCATTTT.

This chain joins TRBV9 and TRBJ1-1; TRBD1 matches 8 bases. Germline V gene sequence: CDR1 SGDLS, CDR2 YYNGEE. V shed 0 bases, J shed 6 bases, and the junction held 7 bases outside the gene matches. This CDR3 has 15 amino acids. CDR3 sequence reads: CASSVEAGGHAEAFF. As DNA, the CDR3 is TGTGCCAGCAGCGTAGAGGCAGGGGGCCACGCTGAAGCTTTCTTT.

This clone has only one observation. As DNA, the CDR3 is TGTGCCAGCAGCACCAGACAGGGGATCAACATTCAGTACTTC. The encoded protein is CASSTRQGINIQYF. V usage is TRBV2 and J usage is TRBJ2-4; 8 bases fit TRBD1. V shed 6 bases and J 7 bases; nucleotides not matched to a gene: 8. This CDR3 is 14 amino acids long. Germline CDR1 reads SNHLY; CDR2 reads FYNNEI.

V and J are TRBV7-7 and TRBJ2-3; possibly TRBD2 for D (5 bases). V was trimmed by 5 bases and J by 1 base, leaving 13 bases between them. This CDR3 comprises 15 residues. Germline V gives CDR1 SSHAT, CDR2 FNYEAQ (reference sequence). The CDR3 protein is CASSRTSARTDTQYF. CDR3 nucleotide sequence: TGTGCCAGCAGCCGCACTAGTGCTCGCACAGATACGCAGTATTTT.

The chain uses TRBV29-1 and TRBJ2-5, with D perhaps TRBD1 (5 bases). TRBJ2-7 explains the end of the DNA better; the J call may be wrong. Per the germline V gene, CDR1 is SQVTM and CDR2 is ANQGSEA. CDR3 length: 14 residues. The CDR3 sequence: CSVESRVAGYEQYF. The CDR3 DNA follows: TGCAGCGTTGAATCCAGGGTTGCCGGGTACGAGCAGTACTTC.

The V and J genes are TRBV2 and TRBJ2-3; weak D call: TRBD1 (6 bases). Germline values: CDR1 SNHLY, CDR2 FYNNEI. Trimming removed 6 bases from V and 0 bases from J, with 13 bases in between. This CDR3 has 15 residues. CDR3 loop: CASRAQGYSTDTQYF. The DNA of the CDR3 is TGTGCCAGCAGAGCCCAGGGGTACAGCACAGATACGCAGTATTTT.

This clone was observed a single time. This chain connects TRBV11-2 to TRBJ2-3; 8 positions match TRBD2. Germline V gives CDR1 SGHAT, CDR2 FQNNGV. The CDR3 has 15 amino acids. The junction had 10 bases not matched to a gene; V was cut back by 5 bases and J by 6 bases. Written as DNA, the CDR3 is TGTGCCAGCAGCCGCCAGTTAGCGGGGTCGGATACGCAGTATTTT. It translates to CASSRQLAGSDTQYF.

This clone was seen only once. The V gene is TRBV19, the J gene TRBJ2-5; 7 bases fit TRBD2. The germline V gene has CDR1 LNHDA and CDR2 SQIVND (reference sequence). The length of the CDR3 is 14 residues. V lost 5 bases to trimming and J lost 7 bases; unmatched junction nucleotides: 10. The CDR3 DNA reads as TGTGCCAGTAGTTGGTCAAGCGGGGTACGGACCCAGTACTTC. It is translated as CASSWSSGVRTQYF.

The rearrangement links TRBV4-3 to TRBJ2-5; TRBD2 agrees at 12 bases. The DNA matches TRBJ2-7 better at its end, which makes the J call doubtful. Germline CDR1 LGHNA, CDR2 YSLEER. The CDR3 loop spans 16 amino acids. CDR3 coding DNA: TGCGCCAGCAGCGGCTCTGCTAGCGGGGGGGCCTACGAGCAGTACTTC. Amino acids: CASSGSASGGAYEQYF.